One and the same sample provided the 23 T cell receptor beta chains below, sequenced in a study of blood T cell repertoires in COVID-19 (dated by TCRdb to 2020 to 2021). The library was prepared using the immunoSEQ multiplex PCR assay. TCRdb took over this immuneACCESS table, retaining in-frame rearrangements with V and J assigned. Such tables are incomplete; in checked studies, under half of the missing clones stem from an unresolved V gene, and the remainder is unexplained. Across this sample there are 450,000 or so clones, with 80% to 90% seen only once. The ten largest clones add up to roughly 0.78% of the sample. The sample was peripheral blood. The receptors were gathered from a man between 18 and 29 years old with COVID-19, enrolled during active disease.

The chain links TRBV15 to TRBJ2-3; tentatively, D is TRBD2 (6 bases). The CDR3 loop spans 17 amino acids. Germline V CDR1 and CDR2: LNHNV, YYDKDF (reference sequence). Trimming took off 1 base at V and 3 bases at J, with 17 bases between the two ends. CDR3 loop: CATSRGDSGHGTDTQYF. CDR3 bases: TGTGCCACCAGCAGAGGAGATAGCGGTCATGGGACAGATACGCAGTATTTT.

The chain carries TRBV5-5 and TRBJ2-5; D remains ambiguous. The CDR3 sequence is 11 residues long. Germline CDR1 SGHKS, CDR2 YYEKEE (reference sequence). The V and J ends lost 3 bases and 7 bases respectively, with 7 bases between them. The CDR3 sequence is CASSSRGTQYF. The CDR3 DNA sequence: TGTGCCAGCAGCTCTCGCGGGACCCAGTACTTC. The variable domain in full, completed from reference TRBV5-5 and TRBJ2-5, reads DAGVTQSPTHLIKTRGQQVTLRCSPISGHKSVSWYQQVLGQGPQFIFQYYEKEERGRGNFPDRFSARQFPNYSSELNVNALLLGDSALYLCASSSRGTQYFGPGTRLLVL.

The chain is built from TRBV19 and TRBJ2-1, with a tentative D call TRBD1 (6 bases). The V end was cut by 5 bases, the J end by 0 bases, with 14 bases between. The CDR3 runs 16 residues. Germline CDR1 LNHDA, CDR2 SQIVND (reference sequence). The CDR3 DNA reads TGTGCCAGTAGTCTGGGGGCCCCCGTCTCCTACAATGAGCAGTTCTTC. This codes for CASSLGAPVSYNEQFF.

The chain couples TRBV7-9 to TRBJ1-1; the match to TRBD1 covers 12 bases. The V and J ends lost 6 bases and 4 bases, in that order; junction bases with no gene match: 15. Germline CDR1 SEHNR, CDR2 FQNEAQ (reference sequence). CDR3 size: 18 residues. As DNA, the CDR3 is TGTGCCAGCAGACGGGGTTTCCGGGACAGGGGGCCGGGCACTGAAGCTTTCTTT. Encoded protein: CASRRGFRDRGPGTEAFF.

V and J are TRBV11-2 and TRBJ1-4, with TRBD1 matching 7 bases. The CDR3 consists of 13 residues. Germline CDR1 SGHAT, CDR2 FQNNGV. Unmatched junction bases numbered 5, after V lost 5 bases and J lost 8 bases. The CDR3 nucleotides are TGTGCCAGCAGCCCGACAGGGTTGGAAAAACTGTTTTTT. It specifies CASSPTGLEKLFF.

The CDR3 bases are TGTGCCATCAGTGAGTCCAGCGCCTCCTACGAGCAGTACTTC. Translated, it gives CAISESSASYEQYF. The rearrangement uses TRBV10-3 and TRBJ2-7; D is unresolved. Germline loops: CDR1 ENHRY, CDR2 SYGVKD. The CDR3 contains 14 residues. Trimming pared 0 bases from V and 0 bases from J, leaving 6 bases between.

The CDR3 sequence is CASSPPGRNYEQYF. CDR3 in DNA: TGTGCCAGCTCACCACCAGGGAGGAACTACGAGCAGTACTTC. This chain links TRBV18 with TRBJ2-7, with D tentatively TRBD2 (6 bases). This CDR3 has 14 residues. The germline gives CDR1 KGHSH, CDR2 LQKENI. V shed 0 bases and J shed 3 bases, with 9 bases lying between them.

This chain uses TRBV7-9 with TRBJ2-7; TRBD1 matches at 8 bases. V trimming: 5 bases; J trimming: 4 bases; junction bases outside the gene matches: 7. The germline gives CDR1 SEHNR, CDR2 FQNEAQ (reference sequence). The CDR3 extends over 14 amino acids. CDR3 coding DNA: TGTGCCAGCAGCGCACAGGGGGTCTTGTACGAGCAGTACTTC. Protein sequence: CASSAQGVLYEQYF. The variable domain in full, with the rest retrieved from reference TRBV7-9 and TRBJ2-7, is DTGVSQNPRHKITKRGQNVTFRCDPISEHNRLYWYRQTLGQGPEFLTYFQNEAQLEKSRLLSDRFSAERPKGSFSTLEIQRTEQGDSAMYLCASSAQGVLYEQYFGPGTRLTVT.

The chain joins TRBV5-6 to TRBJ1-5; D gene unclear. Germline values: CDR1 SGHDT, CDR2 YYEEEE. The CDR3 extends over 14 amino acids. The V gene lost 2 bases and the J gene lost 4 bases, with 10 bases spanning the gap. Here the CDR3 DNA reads TGTGCCAGCAGCTTTGGCCAAGTGAATCAGCCCCAGCATTTT. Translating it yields CASSFGQVNQPQHF.

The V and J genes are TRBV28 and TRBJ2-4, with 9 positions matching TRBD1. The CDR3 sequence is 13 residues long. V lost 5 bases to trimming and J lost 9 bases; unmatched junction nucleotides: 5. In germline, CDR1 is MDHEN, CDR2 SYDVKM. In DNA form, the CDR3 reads TGTGCCAGCAGTGACGAACAGGGGGCCATTCAGTACTTC. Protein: CASSDEQGAIQYF.

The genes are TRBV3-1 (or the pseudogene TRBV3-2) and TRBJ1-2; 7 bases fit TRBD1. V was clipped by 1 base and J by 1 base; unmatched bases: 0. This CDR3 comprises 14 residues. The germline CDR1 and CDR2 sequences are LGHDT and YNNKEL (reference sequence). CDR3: CASSQGQGNYGYTF. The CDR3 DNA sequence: TGTGCCAGCAGCCAAGGACAGGGTAACTATGGCTACACCTTC.

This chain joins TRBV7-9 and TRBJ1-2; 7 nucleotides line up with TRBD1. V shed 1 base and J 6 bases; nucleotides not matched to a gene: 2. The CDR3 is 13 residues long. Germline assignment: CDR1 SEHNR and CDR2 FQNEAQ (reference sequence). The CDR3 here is CASSLDRGHGYTF. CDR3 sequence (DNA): TGTGCCAGCAGCTTAGACAGGGGACATGGCTACACCTTC.

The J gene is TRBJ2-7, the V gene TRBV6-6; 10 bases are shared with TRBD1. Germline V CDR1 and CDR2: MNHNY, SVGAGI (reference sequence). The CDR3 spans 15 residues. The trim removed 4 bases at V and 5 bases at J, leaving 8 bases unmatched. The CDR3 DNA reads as TGTGCCAGCAGTTTTGATCCGGGACAGGGGAACGAGCAGTACTTC. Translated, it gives CASSFDPGQGNEQYF.

CDR3 in DNA: TGTGCCAGCAGGCGGCCGGGGTCAGATACGCAGTATTTT. This sequence encodes CASRRPGSDTQYF. This sequence joins TRBV6-5 and TRBJ2-3, with TRBD2 as a possible D gene (5 bases). V was shortened by 6 bases and J by 4 bases, with 11 bases between the two germline ends. This CDR3 has 13 residues. The germline CDR1 and CDR2 sequences are MNHEY and SVGAGI.

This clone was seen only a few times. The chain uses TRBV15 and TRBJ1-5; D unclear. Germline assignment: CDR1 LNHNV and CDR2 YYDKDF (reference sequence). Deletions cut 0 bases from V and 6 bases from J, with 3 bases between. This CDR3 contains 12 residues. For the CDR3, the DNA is TGTGCCACCAGCAGAGATCGTCAGCCCCAGCATTTT. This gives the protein CATSRDRQPQHF.

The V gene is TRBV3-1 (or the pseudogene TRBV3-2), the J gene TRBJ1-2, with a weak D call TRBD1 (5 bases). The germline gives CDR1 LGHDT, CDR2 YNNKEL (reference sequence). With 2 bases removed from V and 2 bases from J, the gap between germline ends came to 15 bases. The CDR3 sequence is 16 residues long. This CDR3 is CASSQFSAGGNYGYTF. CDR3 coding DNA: TGTGCCAGCAGCCAATTTTCGGCGGGGGGAAACTATGGCTACACCTTC.

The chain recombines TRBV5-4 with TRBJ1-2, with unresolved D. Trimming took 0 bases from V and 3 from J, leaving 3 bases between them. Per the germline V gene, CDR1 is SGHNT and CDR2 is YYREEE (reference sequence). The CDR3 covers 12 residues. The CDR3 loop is CASSLDYYGYTF. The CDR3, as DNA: TGTGCCAGCAGCTTGGACTACTATGGCTACACCTTC.

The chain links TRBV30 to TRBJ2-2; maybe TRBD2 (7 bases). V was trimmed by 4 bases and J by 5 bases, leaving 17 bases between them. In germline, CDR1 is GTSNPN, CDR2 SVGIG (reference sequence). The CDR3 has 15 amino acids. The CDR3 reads CAWTQWGGGTGELFF. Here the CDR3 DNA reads TGTGCCTGGACTCAGTGGGGAGGGGGGACCGGGGAGCTGTTTTTT. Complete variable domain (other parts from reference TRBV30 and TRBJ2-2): SQTIHQWPATLVQPVGSPLSLECTVEGTSNPNLYWYRQAAGRGLQLLFYSVGIGQISSEVPQNLSASRPQDRQFILSSKKLLLSDSGFYLCAWTQWGGGTGELFFGEGSRLTVL.

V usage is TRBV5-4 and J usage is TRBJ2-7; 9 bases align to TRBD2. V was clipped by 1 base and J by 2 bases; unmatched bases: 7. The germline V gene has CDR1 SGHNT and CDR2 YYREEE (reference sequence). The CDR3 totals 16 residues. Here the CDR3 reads CASSLSGGRATYEQYF. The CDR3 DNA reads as TGTGCCAGCAGCTTGAGCGGCGGGAGGGCAACCTACGAGCAGTACTTC.

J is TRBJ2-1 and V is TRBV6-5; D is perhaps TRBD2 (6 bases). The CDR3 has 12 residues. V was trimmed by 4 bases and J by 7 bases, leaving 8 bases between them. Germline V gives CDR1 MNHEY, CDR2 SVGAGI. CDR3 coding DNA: TGTGCCAGCAGTTGGGCGGGGAATGAGCAGTTCTTC. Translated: CASSWAGNEQFF.

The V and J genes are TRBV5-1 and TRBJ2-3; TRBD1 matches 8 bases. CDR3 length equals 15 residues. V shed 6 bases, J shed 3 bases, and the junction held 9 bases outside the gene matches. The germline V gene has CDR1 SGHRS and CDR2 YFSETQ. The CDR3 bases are TGCGCCAGCAATCACTTGGACAGGGCGACAGATACGCAGTATTTT. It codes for CASNHLDRATDTQYF.

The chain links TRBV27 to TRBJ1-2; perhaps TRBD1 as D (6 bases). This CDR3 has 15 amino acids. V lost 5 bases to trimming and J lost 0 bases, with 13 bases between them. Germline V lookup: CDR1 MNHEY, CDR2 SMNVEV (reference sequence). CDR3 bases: TGTGCCAGCAGTCCCATGGCAGGGGCTAACTATGGCTACACCTTC. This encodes CASSPMAGANYGYTF.

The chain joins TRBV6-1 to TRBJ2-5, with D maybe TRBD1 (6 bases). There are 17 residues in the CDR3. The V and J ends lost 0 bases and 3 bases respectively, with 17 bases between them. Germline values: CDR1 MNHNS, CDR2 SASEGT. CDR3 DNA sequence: TGTGCCAGCAGTGAAGCGCCTCGGGGCCCAGGGGAAGAGACCCAGTACTTC. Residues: CASSEAPRGPGEETQYF.